The present T cell receptor (beta chain) was sequenced within a study of quantifying T cell responses using KT2 cells. About the study: cDNA was made from DNase-treated RNA using alpha and beta constant primers. Under optimum conditions, T4 ligation efficiency was estimated at more than 9.5%.

Germline V gene sequence: CDR1 DFQATT, CDR2 SNEGSKA (reference sequence). V dropped 2 bases and J dropped 7 bases, with 9 bases sitting between them. This CDR3 has 12 residues. The sample holds a few counts of this clonotype. Each cDNA got a UMI-containing oligo ligated at its 3' end. First-round PCR used around 4 cycles and beta primers RC1.1 and RC1.2 covering TRBC1 and TRBC2. Each CDR3 protein is one row after TCRdb ran MiXCR on the UMI-ligation and nested PCR reads. The table has 60,000 or so distinct CDR3 sequences, roughly 12% seen once; the top ten hold approximately 9.4%. Sequenced input: PBMCs spiked with cells of the T cell clone KT2. The rearrangement links TRBV20-1 to TRBJ2-1; D unresolved. The sequence came from a human donor. DNA for the CDR3: TGCAGTGCTAGAAGGTCCACGAATGAGCAGTTCTTC. It translates to CSARRSTNEQFF.